The TCR beta chain described here comes from a study of cytomegalovirus exposure and HLA in healthy donors. Trimming left V 0 bases short and J 9 bases short, with 10 bases between. The CDR3 spans 13 residues. Germline V gene data show CDR1 as SGDLS and CDR2 as YYNGEE. PCR involved 60 Vbeta and 13 Jbeta primers. The data were produced by immunoSEQ multiplex PCR, yet TCRdb's version contains in-frame clones alone and is incomplete. The sample holds under 200,000 clones, roughly 85% seen once. The origin of this receptor is a woman aged 25 to 39 in good health and CMV-seropositive. The specimen was PBMCs. The chain carries TRBV9 and TRBJ2-4; weak D call: TRBD2 (5 bases). DNA of the CDR3: TGTGCCAGCAGCGTAGGTGGGAGCGGCATTCAGTACTTC. Translated, it gives CASSVGGSGIQYF.